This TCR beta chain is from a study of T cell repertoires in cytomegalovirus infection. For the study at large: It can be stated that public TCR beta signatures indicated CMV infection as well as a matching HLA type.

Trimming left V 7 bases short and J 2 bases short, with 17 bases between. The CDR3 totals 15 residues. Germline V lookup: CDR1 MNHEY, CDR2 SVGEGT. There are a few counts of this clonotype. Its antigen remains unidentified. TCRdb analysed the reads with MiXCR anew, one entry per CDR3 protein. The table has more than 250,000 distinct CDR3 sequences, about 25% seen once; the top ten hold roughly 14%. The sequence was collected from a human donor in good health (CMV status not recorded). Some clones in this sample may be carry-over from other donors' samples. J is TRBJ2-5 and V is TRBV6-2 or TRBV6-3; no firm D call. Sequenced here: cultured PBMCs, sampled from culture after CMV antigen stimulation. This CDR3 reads CASTQGIAEQETQYF. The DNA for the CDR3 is TGTGCCAGCACTCAAGGTATCGCGGAACAAGAGACCCAGTACTTC.